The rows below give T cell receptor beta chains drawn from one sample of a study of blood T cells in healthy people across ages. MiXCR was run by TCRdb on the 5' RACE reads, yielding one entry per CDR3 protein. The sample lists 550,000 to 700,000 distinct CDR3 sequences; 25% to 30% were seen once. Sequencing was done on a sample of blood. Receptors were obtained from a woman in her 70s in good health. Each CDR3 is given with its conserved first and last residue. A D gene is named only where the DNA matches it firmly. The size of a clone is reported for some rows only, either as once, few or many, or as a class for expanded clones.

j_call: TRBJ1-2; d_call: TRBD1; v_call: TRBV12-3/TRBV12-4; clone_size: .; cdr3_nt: TGTGCCAGCAGCAAGGCCGGGACAGGAAATAACTATGGCTACACCTTC; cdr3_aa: CASSKAGTGNNYGYTF
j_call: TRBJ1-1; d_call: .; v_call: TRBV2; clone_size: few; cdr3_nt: TGTGCCAGCAGAGGTCAGGTGGGCACTGAAGCTTTCTTT; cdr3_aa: CASRGQVGTEAFF
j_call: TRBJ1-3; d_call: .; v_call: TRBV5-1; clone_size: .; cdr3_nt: TGCGCCAGCAGCTTGGAGCGGAGGACTCACTCTGGAAACACCATATATTTT; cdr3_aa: CASSLERRTHSGNTIYF
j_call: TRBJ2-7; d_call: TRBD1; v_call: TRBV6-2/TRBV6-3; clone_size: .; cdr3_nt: TGTGCCAGCAGTTACTCCAACCTAGGACAGGGACAACGCGAGCAGTACTTC; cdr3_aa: CASSYSNLGQGQREQYF
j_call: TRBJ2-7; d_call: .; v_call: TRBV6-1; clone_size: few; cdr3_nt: TGTGCCAGCAGTCGAGAGACACGAACCTCCTACGAGCAGTACTTC; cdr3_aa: CASSRETRTSYEQYF
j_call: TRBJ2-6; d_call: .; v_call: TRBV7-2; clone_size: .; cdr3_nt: TGTGCCAGCAGCTCCGACTCCTCTGGGGCCAACGTCCTGACTTTC; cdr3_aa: CASSSDSSGANVLTF
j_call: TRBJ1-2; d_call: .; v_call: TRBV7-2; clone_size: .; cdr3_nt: TGTGCCAGCAGCTTAGCTTGGCAGCTCATCTATGGCTACACCTTC; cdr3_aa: CASSLAWQLIYGYTF
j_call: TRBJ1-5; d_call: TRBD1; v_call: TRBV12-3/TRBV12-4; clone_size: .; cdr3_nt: TGTGCCAGCAGCCACGACAGGGTAGGCCAGCCCCAGCATTTT; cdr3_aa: CASSHDRVGQPQHF
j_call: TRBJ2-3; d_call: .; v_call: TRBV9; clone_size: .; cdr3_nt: TGTGCCAGCAGTAAAGACCCGTCGGATACGCAGTATTTT; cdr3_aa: CASSKDPSDTQYF
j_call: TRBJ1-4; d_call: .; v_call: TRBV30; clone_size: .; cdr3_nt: TGTGCCTGGAGTGCTCTGGGGAGGCTTAATGAAAAACTGTTTTTT; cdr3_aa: CAWSALGRLNEKLFF
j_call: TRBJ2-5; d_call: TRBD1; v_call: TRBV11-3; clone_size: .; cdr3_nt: TGTGCCAGCAGCTTAGACCTCTGGACAGGGTTAGAGACCCAGTACTTC; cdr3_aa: CASSLDLWTGLETQYF
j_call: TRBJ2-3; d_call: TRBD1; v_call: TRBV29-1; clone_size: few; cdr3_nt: TGCAGCGCCGTGGACAGGGCGATCTCAGATACGCAGTATTTT; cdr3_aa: CSAVDRAISDTQYF
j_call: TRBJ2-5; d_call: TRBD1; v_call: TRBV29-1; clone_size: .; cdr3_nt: TGCAGCGTTGCAGGGGGCGCGAAGGAGACCCAGTACTTC; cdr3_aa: CSVAGGAKETQYF
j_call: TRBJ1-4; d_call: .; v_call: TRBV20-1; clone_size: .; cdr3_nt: TGCAGTGCTAGAGAGGCGGCAACTAATGAAAAACTGTTTTTT; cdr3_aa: CSAREAATNEKLFF
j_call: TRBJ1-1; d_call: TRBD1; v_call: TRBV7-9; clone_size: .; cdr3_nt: TGTGCCAGCAGGTTTAGTACAGGGGAGACTGAAGCTTTCTTT; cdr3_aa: CASRFSTGETEAFF
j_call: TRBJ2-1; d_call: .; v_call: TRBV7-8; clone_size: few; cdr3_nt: TGTGCCAGCAGCTCTCCCTCTGCGAGCTCCTACAATGAGCAGTTCTTC; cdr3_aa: CASSSPSASSYNEQFF
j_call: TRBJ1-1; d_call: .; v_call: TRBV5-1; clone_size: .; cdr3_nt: TGCGCCAGCAGCTTGTTTCAGGGATCTGTTGACACTGAAGCTTTCTTT; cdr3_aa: CASSLFQGSVDTEAFF
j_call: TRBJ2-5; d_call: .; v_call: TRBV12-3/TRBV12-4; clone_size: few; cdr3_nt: TGTGCCAGCACCCGGTGGAGCGACCAAGAGACCCAGTACTTC; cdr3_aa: CASTRWSDQETQYF
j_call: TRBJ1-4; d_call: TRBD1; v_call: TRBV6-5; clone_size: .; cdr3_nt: TGTGCCAGCAGTTTAATCCAGGGGGGCGAAGAAAAACTGTTTTTT; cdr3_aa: CASSLIQGGEEKLFF
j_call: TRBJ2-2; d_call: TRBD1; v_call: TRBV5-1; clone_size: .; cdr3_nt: TGCACCAGCAGCTTGGCTGCGGGACAGGGGGCAGGCGGGGAGCTGTTTTTT; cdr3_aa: CTSSLAAGQGAGGELFF
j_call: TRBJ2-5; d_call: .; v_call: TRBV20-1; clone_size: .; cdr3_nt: TGCAGTGCAATTGGGACGCATCCCTACGCGCAGTACTTC; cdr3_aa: CSAIGTHPYAQYF
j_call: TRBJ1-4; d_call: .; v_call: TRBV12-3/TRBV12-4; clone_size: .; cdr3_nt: TGTGCCAGCAGTTTAGAGCAGTTGGGGGAAAAACTGTTTTTT; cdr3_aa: CASSLEQLGEKLFF
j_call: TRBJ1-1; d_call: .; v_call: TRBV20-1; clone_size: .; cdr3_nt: TGCAGTGCTAGAGAACGGGGTTTTGGTGAAGCTTTCTTT; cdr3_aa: CSARERGFGEAFF
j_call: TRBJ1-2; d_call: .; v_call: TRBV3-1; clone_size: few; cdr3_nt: TGTGCCAGCAGCCAAGGGACCAGGGGAGGCTACACCTTC; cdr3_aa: CASSQGTRGGYTF